This T cell receptor (beta chain) appears in the sequencing data of a study of tumor-infiltrating lymphocytes in localized non-small cell lung cancer. The J segment lost 4 bases and the V segment lost 3 bases, leaving 6 bases of the junction unmatched. The germline gives CDR1 MNHNS, CDR2 SASEGT. CDR3 length equals 16 residues. Only in-frame clones appear in the TCRdb table, and some are missing; sequencing was by immunoSEQ multiplex PCR. The data hold 11,000 to 15,000 clones, with roughly four fifths observed a single time. On this clone: What it binds is unknown.

Study-wide points: T-cell fraction did not differ between immunotypes IM1 and IM2. Tumor T-cell fraction from TCR sequencing was not associated with recurrence-free survival (p = 0.61).

Sequences were obtained from lung tumor tissue. The origin of this receptor is a human donor with non-small cell lung cancer. This rearrangement joins TRBV6-1 to TRBJ1-6, with 7 bases that match TRBD1. The CDR3 here is CASSDSGGNYNSPLHF. CDR3 nucleotides: TGTGCCAGCAGTGATTCAGGGGGTAATTATAATTCACCCCTCCACTTT.